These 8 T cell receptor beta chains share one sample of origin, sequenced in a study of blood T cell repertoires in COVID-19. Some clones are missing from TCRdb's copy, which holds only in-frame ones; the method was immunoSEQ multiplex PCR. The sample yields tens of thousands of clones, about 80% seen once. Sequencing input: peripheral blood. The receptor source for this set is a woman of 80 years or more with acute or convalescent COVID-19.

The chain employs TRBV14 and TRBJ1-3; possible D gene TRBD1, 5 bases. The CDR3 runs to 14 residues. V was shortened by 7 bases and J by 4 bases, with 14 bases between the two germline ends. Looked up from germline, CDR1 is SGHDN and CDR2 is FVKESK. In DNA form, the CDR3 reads TGTGCCAGCACGGGAGCCGAGGGGGGAAACACCATATATTTT. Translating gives CASTGAEGGNTIYF.

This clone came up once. The CDR3 sequence: CACIGSADTQYF. The CDR3 DNA reads TGTGCCTGCATAGGGAGTGCAGATACGCAGTATTTT. This chain joins TRBV30 and TRBJ2-3, with D tentatively TRBD2 (5 bases). The length of the CDR3 is 12 residues. Trimming removed 6 bases at V and 4 bases at J, with 11 bases between. Germline V gene data show CDR1 as GTSNPN and CDR2 as SVGIG (reference sequence).

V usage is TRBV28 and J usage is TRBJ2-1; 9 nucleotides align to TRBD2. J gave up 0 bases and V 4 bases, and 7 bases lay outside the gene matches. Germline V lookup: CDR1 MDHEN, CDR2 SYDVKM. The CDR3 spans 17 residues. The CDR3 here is CASSSTSGPSSYNEQFF. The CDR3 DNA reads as TGTGCCAGCAGTTCTACTAGCGGGCCAAGCTCCTACAATGAGCAGTTCTTC.

DNA for the CDR3: TGTGCCAGCAGTCTGACAGGAAATCAGCCCCAGCATTTT. Its translation: CASSLTGNQPQHF. The chain links TRBV2 to TRBJ1-5, with D possibly TRBD1 on 6 matching bases. Germline V gene data show CDR1 as SNHLY and CDR2 as FYNNEI. V gave up 5 bases and J gave up 4 bases, with 9 bases separating them. The CDR3 totals 13 residues.

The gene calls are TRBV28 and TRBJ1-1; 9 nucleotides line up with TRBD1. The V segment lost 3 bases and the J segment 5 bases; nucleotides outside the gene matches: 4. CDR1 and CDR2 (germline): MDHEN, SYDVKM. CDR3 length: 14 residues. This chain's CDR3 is CASSFGQGRTEAFF. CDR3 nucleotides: TGTGCCAGCAGTTTCGGACAGGGGCGGACTGAAGCTTTCTTT.

The CDR3 bases are TGTGCCAGCAGCCGACCGGGACTAGCGGGAGGCCCCGGCACCGGGGAGCTGTTTTTT. It is translated as CASSRPGLAGGPGTGELFF. The chain combines TRBV7-3 with TRBJ2-2; 15 bases fit TRBD2. Germline V lookup: CDR1 SGHTA, CDR2 FQGTGA. The CDR3 is made up of 19 amino acids. The V and J ends lost 5 bases and 4 bases, in that order; junction bases with no gene match: 11.

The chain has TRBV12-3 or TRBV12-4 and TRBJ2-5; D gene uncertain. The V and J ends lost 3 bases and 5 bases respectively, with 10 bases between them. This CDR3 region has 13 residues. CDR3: CASSFTDFETQYF. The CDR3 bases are TGTGCCAGCAGTTTTACAGATTTTGAGACCCAGTACTTC.

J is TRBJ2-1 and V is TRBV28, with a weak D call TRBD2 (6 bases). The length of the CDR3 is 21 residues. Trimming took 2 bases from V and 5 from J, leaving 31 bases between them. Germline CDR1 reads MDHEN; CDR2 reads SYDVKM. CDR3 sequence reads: CASSLRIGSLASVSVNNEQFF. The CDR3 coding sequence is TGTGCCAGCAGTTTACGGATCGGGTCGCTAGCGTCCGTTTCGGTCAACAATGAGCAGTTCTTC.